Below, one T cell receptor (beta chain) is given with its context. Its specificity is not known. The protocol was immunoSEQ multiplex PCR, while the TCRdb copy is restricted to in-frame clones and leaves out a portion. The table shows 28,000 or so clones, with about 70% occurring only once. The source of the sample is a study of vaccination effects on CD4 cells after COVID-19. Study-wide findings and caveats: Late after vaccination, infection- and vaccine-induced clones showed marked clonal contraction.

V shed 1 base and J shed 4 bases, with 7 bases lying between them. The CDR3 spans 14 residues. CDR1 is MNHNS and CDR2 is SASEGT in the germline V gene. Pools of viral peptides were used by the ViraFEST assay to expand antigen-specific CD4+ T cells ahead of sequencing. At the end of around 11 days of culture, CD4+ T cells were isolated. Participants each got two BNT162b2 or mRNA-1273 vaccine doses. Days 3 and 7 saw half the medium replaced with IL-2 medium. This specimen consisted of CD4+ T cells from PBMCs cultured with HCoV-NL63 spike peptides, obtained after COVID-19 vaccination. The gene calls are TRBV6-1 and TRBJ1-4, with D unclear. This clonotype was obtained from a human donor who received a COVID-19 vaccine. This CDR3 reads CASSEGTLNEKLFF. CDR3 DNA sequence: TGTGCCAGCAGTGAAGGGACCCTTAATGAAAAACTGTTTTTT.